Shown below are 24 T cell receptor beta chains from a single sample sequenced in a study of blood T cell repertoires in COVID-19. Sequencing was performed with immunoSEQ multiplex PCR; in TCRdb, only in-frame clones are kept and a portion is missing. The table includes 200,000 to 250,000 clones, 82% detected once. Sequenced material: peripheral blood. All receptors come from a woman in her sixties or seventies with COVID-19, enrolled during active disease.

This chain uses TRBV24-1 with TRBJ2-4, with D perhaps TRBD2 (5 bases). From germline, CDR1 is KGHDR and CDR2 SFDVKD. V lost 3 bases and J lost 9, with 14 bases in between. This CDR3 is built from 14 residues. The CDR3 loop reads CATSDARLASIQYF. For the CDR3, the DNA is TGTGCCACCAGTGATGCGCGTCTAGCATCCATTCAGTACTTC.

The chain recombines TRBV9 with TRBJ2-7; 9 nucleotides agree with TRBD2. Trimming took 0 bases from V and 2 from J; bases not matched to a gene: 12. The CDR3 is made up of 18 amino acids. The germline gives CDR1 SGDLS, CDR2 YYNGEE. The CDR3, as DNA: TGTGCCAGCAGCGTAGCCCCCTCGACTAGCGGCGCTACCTACGAGCAGTACTTC. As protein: CASSVAPSTSGATYEQYF. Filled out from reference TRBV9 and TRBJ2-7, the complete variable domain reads DSGVTQTPKHLITATGQRVTLRCSPRSGDLSVYWYQQSLDQGLQFLIQYYNGEERAKGNILERFSAQQFPDLHSELNLSSLELGDSALYFCASSVAPSTSGATYEQYFGPGTRLTVT.

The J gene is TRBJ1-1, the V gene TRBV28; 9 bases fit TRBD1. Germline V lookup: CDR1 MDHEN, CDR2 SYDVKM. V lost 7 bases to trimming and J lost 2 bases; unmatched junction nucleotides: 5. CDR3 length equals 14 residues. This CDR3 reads CASTGQGKNTEAFF. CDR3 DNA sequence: TGTGCCAGCACGGGACAGGGTAAAAACACTGAAGCTTTCTTT.

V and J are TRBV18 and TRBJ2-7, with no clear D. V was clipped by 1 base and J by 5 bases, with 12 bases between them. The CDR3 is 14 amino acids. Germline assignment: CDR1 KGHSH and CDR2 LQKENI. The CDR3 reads CASSPLSGPDEQYF. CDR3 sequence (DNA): TGTGCCAGCTCACCACTTTCAGGTCCCGACGAGCAGTACTTC.

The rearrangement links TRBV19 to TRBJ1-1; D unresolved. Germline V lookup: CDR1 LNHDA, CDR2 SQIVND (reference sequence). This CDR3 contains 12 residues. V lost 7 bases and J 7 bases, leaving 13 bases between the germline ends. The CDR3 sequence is CASTTAAREAFF. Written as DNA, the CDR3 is TGTGCCAGTACCACCGCGGCTCGTGAAGCTTTCTTT.

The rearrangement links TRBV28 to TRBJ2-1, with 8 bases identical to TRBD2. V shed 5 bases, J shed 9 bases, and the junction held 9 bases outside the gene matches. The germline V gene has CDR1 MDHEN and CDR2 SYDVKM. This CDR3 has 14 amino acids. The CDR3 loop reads CASSRIAGKTEQFF. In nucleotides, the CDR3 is TGTGCCAGCAGTCGAATAGCGGGAAAGACTGAGCAGTTCTTC.

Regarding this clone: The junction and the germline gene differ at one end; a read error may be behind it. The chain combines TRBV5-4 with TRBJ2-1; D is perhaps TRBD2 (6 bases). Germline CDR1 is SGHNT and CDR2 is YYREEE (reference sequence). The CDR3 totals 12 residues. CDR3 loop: CASSLQKGLGIF. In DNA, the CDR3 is TGTGCCAGCAGCCTGCAGAAGGGACTCGGTATCTTC. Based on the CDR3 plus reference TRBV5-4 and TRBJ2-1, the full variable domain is ETGVTQSPTHLIKTRGQQVTLRCSSQSGHNTVSWYQQALGQGPQFIFQYYREEENGRGNFPPRFSGLQFPNYSSELNVNALELDDSALYLCASSLQKGLGIFGPGTRLTVL.

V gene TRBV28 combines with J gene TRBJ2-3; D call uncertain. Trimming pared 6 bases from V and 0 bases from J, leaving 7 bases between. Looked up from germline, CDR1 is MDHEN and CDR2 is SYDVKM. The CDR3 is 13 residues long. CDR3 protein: CASSSTSTDTQYF. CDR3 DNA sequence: TGTGCCAGCAGCTCCACTAGCACAGATACGCAGTATTTT.

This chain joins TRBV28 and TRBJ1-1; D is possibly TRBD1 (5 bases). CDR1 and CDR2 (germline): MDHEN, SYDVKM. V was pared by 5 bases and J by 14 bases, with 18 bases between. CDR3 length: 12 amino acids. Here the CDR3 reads CASSPQTVYLFF. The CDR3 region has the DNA TGTGCCAGCAGTCCTCAGACAGTCTACCTATTCTTT. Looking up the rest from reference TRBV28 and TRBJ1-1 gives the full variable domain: DVKVTQSSRYLVKRTGEKVFLECVQDMDHENMFWYRQDPGLGLRLIYFSYDVKMKEKGDIPEGYSVSREKKERFSLILESASTNQTSMYLCASSPQTVYLFFGQGTRLTVV.

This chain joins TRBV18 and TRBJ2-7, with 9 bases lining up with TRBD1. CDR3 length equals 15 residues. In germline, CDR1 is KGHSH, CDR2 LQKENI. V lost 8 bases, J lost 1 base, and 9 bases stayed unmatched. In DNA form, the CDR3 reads TGTGCCAGCCGAGGAGCTGACAGGGGGTCCTACGAGCAGTACTTC. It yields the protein CASRGADRGSYEQYF.

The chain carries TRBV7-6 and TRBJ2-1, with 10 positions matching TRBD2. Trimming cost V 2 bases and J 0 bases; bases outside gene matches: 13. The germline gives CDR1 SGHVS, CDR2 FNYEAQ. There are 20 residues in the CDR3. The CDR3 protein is CASSLRPASGSLGSYNEQFF. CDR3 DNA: TGTGCCAGCAGCTTACGTCCGGCTAGCGGGAGCTTGGGCTCCTACAATGAGCAGTTCTTC.

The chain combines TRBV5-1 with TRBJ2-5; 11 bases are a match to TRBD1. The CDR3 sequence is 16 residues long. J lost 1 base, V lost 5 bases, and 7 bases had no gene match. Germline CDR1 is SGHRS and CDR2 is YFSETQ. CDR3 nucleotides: TGCGCCAGCAGTCTGGCAGGGACAGGGGGCCAAGAGACCCAGTACTTC. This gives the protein CASSLAGTGGQETQYF.

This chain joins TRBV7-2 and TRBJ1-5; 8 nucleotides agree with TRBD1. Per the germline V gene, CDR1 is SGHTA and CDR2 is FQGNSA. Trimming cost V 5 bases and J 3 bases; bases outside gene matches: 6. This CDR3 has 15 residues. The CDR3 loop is CASSPGQGLNQPQHF. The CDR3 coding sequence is TGTGCCAGCAGCCCCGGACAGGGACTCAATCAGCCCCAGCATTTT.

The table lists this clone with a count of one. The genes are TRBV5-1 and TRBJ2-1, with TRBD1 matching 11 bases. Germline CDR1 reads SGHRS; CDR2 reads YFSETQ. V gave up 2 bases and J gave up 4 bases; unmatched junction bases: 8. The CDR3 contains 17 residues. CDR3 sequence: CASSLGQGAILYNEQFF. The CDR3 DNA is TGCGCCAGCAGCTTAGGACAGGGGGCCATCCTATACAATGAGCAGTTCTTC.

CDR3 residues: CASSLEGSGRGELFF. Written as DNA, the CDR3 is TGCGCCAGCAGCTTGGAGGGTAGCGGGAGAGGGGAGCTGTTTTTT. The chain uses TRBV5-1 and TRBJ2-2, with TRBD2 matching 9 bases. Germline loops: CDR1 SGHRS, CDR2 YFSETQ. CDR3 length: 15 residues. The V gene end was trimmed by 0 bases and the J gene end by 8 bases; junction bases not matched to a gene: 5.

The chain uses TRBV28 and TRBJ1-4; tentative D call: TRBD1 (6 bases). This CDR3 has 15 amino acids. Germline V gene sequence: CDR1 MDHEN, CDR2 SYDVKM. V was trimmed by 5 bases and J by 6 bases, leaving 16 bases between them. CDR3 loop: CASSPQGVQDEKLFF. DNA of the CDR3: TGTGCCAGCAGTCCACAGGGTGTTCAAGATGAAAAACTGTTTTTT. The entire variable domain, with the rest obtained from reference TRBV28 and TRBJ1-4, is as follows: DVKVTQSSRYLVKRTGEKVFLECVQDMDHENMFWYRQDPGLGLRLIYFSYDVKMKEKGDIPEGYSVSREKKERFSLILESASTNQTSMYLCASSPQGVQDEKLFFGSGTQLSVL.

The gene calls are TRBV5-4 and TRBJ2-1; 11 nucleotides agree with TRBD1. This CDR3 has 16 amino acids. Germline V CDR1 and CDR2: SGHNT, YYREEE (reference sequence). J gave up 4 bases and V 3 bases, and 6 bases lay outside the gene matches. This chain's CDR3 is CASSSGQGAGYNEQFF. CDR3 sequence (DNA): TGTGCCAGCAGCTCCGGACAGGGGGCTGGATACAATGAGCAGTTCTTC.

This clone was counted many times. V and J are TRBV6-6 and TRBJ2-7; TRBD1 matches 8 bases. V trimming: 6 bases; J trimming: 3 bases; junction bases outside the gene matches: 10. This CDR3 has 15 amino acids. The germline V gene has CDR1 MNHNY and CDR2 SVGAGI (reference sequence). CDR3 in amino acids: CASSSQGGWGYEQYF. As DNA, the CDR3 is TGTGCCAGCAGCTCACAGGGGGGCTGGGGCTACGAGCAGTACTTC.

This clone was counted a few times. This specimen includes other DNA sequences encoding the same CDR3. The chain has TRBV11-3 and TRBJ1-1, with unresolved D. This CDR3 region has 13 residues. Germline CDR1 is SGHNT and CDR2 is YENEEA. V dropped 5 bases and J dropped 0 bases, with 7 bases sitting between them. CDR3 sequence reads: CASSLGVNTEAFF. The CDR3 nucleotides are TGTGCCAGCAGCCTGGGAGTGAACACTGAAGCTTTCTTT. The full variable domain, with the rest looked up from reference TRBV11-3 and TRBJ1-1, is EAGVVQSPRYKIIEKKQPVAFWCNPISGHNTLYWYLQNLGQGPELLIRYENEEAVDDSQLPKDRFSAERLKGVDSTLKIQPAELGDSAVYLCASSLGVNTEAFFGQGTRLTVV.

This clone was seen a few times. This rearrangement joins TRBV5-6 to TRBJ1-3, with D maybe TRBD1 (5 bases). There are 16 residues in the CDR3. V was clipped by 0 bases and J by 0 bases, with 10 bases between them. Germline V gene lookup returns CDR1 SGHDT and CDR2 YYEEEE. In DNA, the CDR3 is TGTGCCAGCAGCTTGGTGCAGGGCCTCTCTGGAAACACCATATATTTT. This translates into CASSLVQGLSGNTIYF.

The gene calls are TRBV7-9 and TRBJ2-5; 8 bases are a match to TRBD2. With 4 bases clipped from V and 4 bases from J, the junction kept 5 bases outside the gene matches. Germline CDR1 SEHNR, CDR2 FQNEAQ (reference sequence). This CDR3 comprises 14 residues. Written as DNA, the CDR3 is TGTGCCAGCAGCTGGGGACTAGATGGAGAGACCCAGTACTTC. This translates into CASSWGLDGETQYF.

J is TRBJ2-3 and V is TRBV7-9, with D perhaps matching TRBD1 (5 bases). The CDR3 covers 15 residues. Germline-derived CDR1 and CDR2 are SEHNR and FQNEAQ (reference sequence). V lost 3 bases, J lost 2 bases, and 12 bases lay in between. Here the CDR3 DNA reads TGTGCCAGCAGCTTGTGGCAGGGTGACACAGATACGCAGTATTTT. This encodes CASSLWQGDTDTQYF.

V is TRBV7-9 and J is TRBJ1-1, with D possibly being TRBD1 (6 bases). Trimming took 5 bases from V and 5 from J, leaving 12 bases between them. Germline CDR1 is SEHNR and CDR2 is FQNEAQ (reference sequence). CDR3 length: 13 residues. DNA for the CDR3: TGTGCCAGCAGCCAGGGGAGAGGGACTGAAGCTTTCTTT. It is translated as CASSQGRGTEAFF.

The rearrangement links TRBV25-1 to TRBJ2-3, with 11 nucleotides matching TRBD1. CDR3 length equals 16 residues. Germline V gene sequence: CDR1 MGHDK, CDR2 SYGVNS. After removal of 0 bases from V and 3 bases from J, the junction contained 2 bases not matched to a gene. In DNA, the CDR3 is TGTGCCAGCAGTGAATATGGACAGGGGGCAACAGATACGCAGTATTTT. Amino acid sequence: CASSEYGQGATDTQYF.